The 17 T cell receptor beta chains listed next were all sequenced from one sample in a study of T cell responses to AZD1222 COVID-19 vaccine. Measured with immunoSEQ multiplex PCR; TCRdb has only the in-frame clones, and not every one. The table lists about 130,000 clones, about nine tenths of them singletons, with 5% to 7.5% in the top ten. The sequenced sample was peripheral blood, obtained on day 0 of AZD1222 vaccination. The receptors stem from an adult in good health.

This clone showed up just once. The V and J genes are TRBV12-3 or TRBV12-4 and TRBJ2-7; TRBD1 aligns across 8 bases. V gave up 6 bases and J gave up 2 bases; unmatched junction bases: 3. The CDR3 loop spans 13 amino acids. CDR3 nucleotide sequence: TGTGCCAGCAGAAGGACAGGGACCTACGAGCAGTACTTC. Protein: CASRRTGTYEQYF.

The chain carries TRBV4-3 and TRBJ1-2; TRBD1 is a possible D gene (6 bases). The CDR3 is made up of 17 amino acids. Trimming took 4 bases from V and 3 from J, leaving 21 bases between them. Germline CDR1 LGHNA, CDR2 YSLEER. The CDR3 DNA reads as TGCGCCAGCAGCCTAACGGCAGGGGAGGGTTTTTACTATGGCTACACCTTC. Residues: CASSLTAGEGFYYGYTF.

Concerning this clone itself: Other nucleotide sequences from this sample produce the same CDR3. J is TRBJ1-2 and V is TRBV12-3 or TRBV12-4; D remains unclear. Trimming took off 2 bases at V and 5 bases at J, with 6 bases between the two ends. The CDR3 totals 12 residues. CDR3: CASSLLGYGYTF. The CDR3 DNA reads as TGTGCCAGCAGTTTATTGGGTTATGGCTACACCTTC.

This sequence joins TRBV7-9 and TRBJ2-7, with D perhaps TRBD1 (6 bases). V was cut by 3 bases and J by 6 bases, with 18 bases left in between. In germline, CDR1 is SEHNR, CDR2 FQNEAQ (reference sequence). This CDR3 contains 15 residues. The CDR3 is CASSFLTGRSSEQYF. CDR3 coding DNA: TGTGCCAGCAGCTTCCTAACAGGGAGATCTTCCGAGCAGTACTTC.

The J gene is TRBJ2-4, the V gene TRBV7-2, with unresolved D. Per germline, CDR1 SGHTA and CDR2 FQGNSA. V dropped 2 bases and J dropped 1 base, with 18 bases sitting between them. The CDR3 consists of 18 residues. CDR3 bases: TGTGCCAGCAGCTTATCTTCCCCCGGTATCGTGGCCAAAAACATTCAGTACTTC. This encodes CASSLSSPGIVAKNIQYF. The full variable domain, with the rest looked up from reference TRBV7-2 and TRBJ2-4, is GAGVSQSPSNKVTEKGKDVELRCDPISGHTALYWYRQSLGQGLEFLIYFQGNSAPDKSGLPSDRFSAERTGGSVSTLTIQRTQQEDSAVYLCASSLSSPGIVAKNIQYFGAGTRLSVL.

The J gene is TRBJ2-1, the V gene TRBV7-2, with D hard to call. Per germline, CDR1 SGHTA and CDR2 FQGNSA. The CDR3 runs 11 residues. With 7 bases removed from V and 8 bases from J, the gap between germline ends came to 9 bases. CDR3 sequence (DNA): TGTGCCAGCATCGTACTATATGAGCAGTTCTTC. It yields the protein CASIVLYEQFF.

The chain has TRBV6-4 and TRBJ2-1; 12 bases are a match to TRBD2. The CDR3 contains 18 residues. Germline loops: CDR1 MRHNA, CDR2 SNTAGT. V was clipped by 3 bases and J by 1 base; unmatched bases: 7. The CDR3 here is CASSDLAGGQGSYNEQFF. The CDR3 nucleotides are TGTGCCAGCAGTGATCTAGCGGGGGGGCAGGGTTCCTACAATGAGCAGTTCTTC.

This rearrangement joins TRBV29-1 to TRBJ1-2; 8 nucleotides align to TRBD1. The V gene end was trimmed by 7 bases and the J gene end by 4 bases; junction bases not matched to a gene: 11. The CDR3 is 14 amino acids. Per germline, CDR1 SQVTM and CDR2 ANQGSEA. The CDR3 DNA sequence: TGCAGCGCAGAGACAGGGGCCTCCTCCTATGGCTACACCTTC. This gives the protein CSAETGASSYGYTF.

This chain links TRBV2 with TRBJ1-1, with D unresolved. CDR3 size: 13 residues. V dropped 7 bases and J dropped 0 bases, with 9 bases sitting between them. CDR1 is SNHLY and CDR2 is FYNNEI in the germline V gene. Here the CDR3 DNA reads TGTGCCAGCATTTGGCAGATGAACACTGAAGCTTTCTTT. It translates to CASIWQMNTEAFF.

The V gene is TRBV29-1, the J gene TRBJ2-1, with D possibly matching TRBD2 (5 bases). This CDR3 is built from 15 residues. From germline, CDR1 is SQVTM and CDR2 ANQGSEA. V was shortened by 3 bases and J by 0 bases, with 12 bases between the two germline ends. The CDR3 bases are TGCAGCGTTGATGGAGCGGCCAGCTCCTACAATGAGCAGTTCTTC. Translation gives CSVDGAASSYNEQFF.

V usage is TRBV7-6 and J usage is TRBJ1-6; possible D gene TRBD1, 5 bases. Germline loops: CDR1 SGHVS, CDR2 FNYEAQ. V was cut by 3 bases and J by 3 bases, with 12 bases left in between. CDR3 length equals 16 residues. CDR3 sequence: CASSFRQHGYNSPLHF. CDR3 DNA: TGTGCCAGCAGCTTCCGACAGCACGGCTATAATTCACCCCTCCACTTT.

This sequence joins TRBV4-1 and TRBJ1-2; D might be TRBD1 (5 bases). The CDR3 consists of 17 residues. Germline loops: CDR1 MGHRA, CDR2 YSYEKL. Trimming cost V 0 bases and J 1 base, with 15 bases left between them. The CDR3: CASSQERVGAFNYGYTF. Here the CDR3 DNA reads TGCGCCAGCAGCCAAGAGCGGGTAGGGGCCTTTAACTATGGCTACACCTTC.

The V call is TRBV29-1, the J call TRBJ2-5; 10 nucleotides align to TRBD2. The CDR3 is 12 residues long. The trim removed 6 bases at V and 5 bases at J, leaving 3 bases unmatched. From germline, CDR1 is SQVTM and CDR2 ANQGSEA. The CDR3 protein is CSVRTSGETQYF. For the CDR3, the DNA is TGCAGCGTCAGGACTAGCGGCGAGACCCAGTACTTC.

The chain combines TRBV30 with TRBJ1-2, with unresolved D. The CDR3 spans 11 residues. Looked up from germline, CDR1 is GTSNPN and CDR2 is SVGIG (reference sequence). V shed 3 bases and J shed 6 bases, with 8 bases lying between them. CDR3 sequence: CAWRLKNGYTF. CDR3 DNA sequence: TGTGCCTGGAGACTGAAGAATGGCTACACCTTC.

The chain couples TRBV10-3 to TRBJ1-1; D is undetermined. Trimming removed 3 bases at V and 6 bases at J, with 8 bases between. There are 12 residues in the CDR3. Germline V gives CDR1 ENHRY, CDR2 SYGVKD. In DNA form, the CDR3 reads TGTGCCATCAGTGATGGGGTGGCTGAAGCTTTCTTT. Protein sequence: CAISDGVAEAFF.

CDR3 amino acids: CASSQAGGQQFF. The CDR3 nucleotides are TGTGCCAGCAGCCAAGCCGGCGGGCAGCAGTTCTTC. V is TRBV3-1 (or the pseudogene TRBV3-2) and J is TRBJ2-1, with D possibly TRBD2 on 5 matching bases. The CDR3 has 12 residues. The V gene lost 1 base and the J gene lost 11 bases, with 9 bases spanning the gap. Per the germline V gene, CDR1 is LGHDT and CDR2 is YNNKEL (reference sequence).

This chain joins TRBV3-1 (or the pseudogene TRBV3-2) and TRBJ1-1; D is perhaps TRBD1 (6 bases). CDR3 length: 15 amino acids. The germline V gene has CDR1 LGHDT and CDR2 YNNKEL (reference sequence). The V and J ends lost 0 bases and 4 bases respectively, with 12 bases between them. CDR3 amino acids: CASSQDRGTGTEAFF. As DNA, the CDR3 is TGTGCCAGCAGCCAAGATAGGGGGACGGGCACTGAAGCTTTCTTT.